The 27 T cell receptor beta chains below were found in one sample sequenced in a study of T cell repertoires in cytomegalovirus infection. For these receptors, no antigen is known. TCRdb called the reads again in MiXCR, with one record for every CDR3 protein. The table lists around 800,000 distinct CDR3 sequences, about 31% of them singletons. This specimen was cultured CD8+ T cells from PBMCs, taken from culture after CMV antigen stimulation. The receptors derive from a human donor in good health (CMV status not recorded). Some clones in this sample may be carry-over from other donors' samples.

This clonotype was counted only a few times. A much larger clone differs from this one at a single base, so this may be a read error. CDR3 coding DNA: TGTGCCAGCAGCCAGGGACAGGGAGCTAACTATGGCTACACCTTC. Its protein is CASSQGQGANYGYTF. The V gene is TRBV5-6, the J gene TRBJ1-2; 9 positions agree with TRBD1. Trimming removed 4 bases from V and 0 bases from J; junction bases left unmatched: 4. This CDR3 contains 15 residues. CDR1 and CDR2 (germline): SGHDT, YYEEEE. Full variable domain (outside the CDR3, taken from reference TRBV5-6 and TRBJ1-2): DAGVTQSPTHLIKTRGQQVTLRCSPKSGHDTVSWYQQALGQGPQFIFQYYEEEERQRGNFPDRFSGHQFPNYSSELNVNALLLGDSALYLCASSQGQGANYGYTFGSGTRLTVV.

Regarding this clonotype: At one of its ends the junction is not consistent with the germline gene, which may arise from a read error. The chain recombines TRBV7-3 with TRBJ1-2, with 8 bases aligning to TRBD1. CDR3 length: 15 residues. The V gene's germline CDR1 is SGHTA and CDR2 FQGTGA. CDR3 sequence (DNA): TGTGCCAGCAGCATAACAGGGGGGGGGAGCTATGGCTACACCTTC. The encoded protein is CASSITGGGSYGYTF.

This clonotype has just a few counts. This chain connects TRBV4-1 to TRBJ2-7; D is perhaps TRBD1 or TRBD2 (6 bases each). Germline assignment: CDR1 MGHRA and CDR2 YSYEKL. The CDR3 length is 17 residues. V was pared by 2 bases and J by 4 bases, with 21 bases between. Written as DNA, the CDR3 is TGCGCCAGCAGCCAAATGGTCTCCGGGGGCCCGCCTTACGAGCAGTACTTC. It is translated as CASSQMVSGGPPYEQYF.

Many counts were recorded for this clonotype. This chain connects TRBV7-2 to TRBJ1-4, with 8 bases fitting TRBD1. CDR3 length: 15 residues. The V and J ends lost 5 bases and 6 bases, in that order; junction bases with no gene match: 8. Germline lookup yields CDR1 SGHTA and CDR2 FQGNSA. Here the CDR3 reads CASSQRRGRDEKLFF. The CDR3 DNA is TGTGCCAGCAGCCAACGCAGGGGGCGCGATGAAAAACTGTTTTTT.

This clonotype has a handful of counts. J is TRBJ1-6 and V is TRBV6-6; D uncertain. The V gene lost 0 bases and the J gene lost 9 bases, with 15 bases spanning the gap. Germline V gene lookup returns CDR1 MNHNY and CDR2 SVGAGI (reference sequence). CDR3 length equals 16 residues. The CDR3 reads CASSYSGSGFPSPLHF. The CDR3 coding sequence is TGTGCCAGCAGTTACTCGGGTTCAGGTTTCCCTTCACCCCTCCACTTT.

J is TRBJ2-3 and V is TRBV29-1; no reliable D call. Trimming shortened V by 4 bases and J by 1 base, and 9 bases separated the two germline ends. This CDR3 comprises 13 residues. CDR1 and CDR2 (germline): SQVTM, ANQGSEA. This CDR3 is CSVVKMGTDTQYF. As DNA, the CDR3 is TGCAGCGTTGTCAAGATGGGCACAGATACGCAGTATTTT.

On this clonotype itself: This could be a read error, since a much larger clone is one nucleotide away. V and J are TRBV7-2 and TRBJ2-7, with TRBD2 identical over 7 bases. There are 15 residues in the CDR3. The V gene's germline CDR1 is SGHTA and CDR2 FQGNSA. CDR3 DNA: TGTGCCGGCAGCTTAGATGTGTGGGAGGGGTACGAGCAGTACTTC. As protein: CAGSLDVWEGYEQYF. The whole variable domain, filled in from reference TRBV7-2 and TRBJ2-7, reads GAGVSQSPSNKVTEKGKDVELRCDPISGHTALYWYRQSLGQGLEFLIYFQGNSAPDKSGLPSDRFSAERTGGSVSTLTIQRTQQEDSAVYLCAGSLDVWEGYEQYFGPGTRLTVT.

This chain uses TRBV7-2 with TRBJ2-1, with 12 bases aligning to TRBD1. Trimming removed 1 base from V and 8 bases from J; junction bases left unmatched: 3. CDR3 length: 15 amino acids. Looked up from germline, CDR1 is SGHTA and CDR2 is FQGNSA. The CDR3: CASSLDGTGGDEQFF. CDR3 DNA sequence: TGTGCCAGCAGCTTAGATGGGACAGGGGGCGATGAGCAGTTCTTC.

The table lists this clonotype with a few counts. The chain carries TRBV19 and TRBJ2-7; 7 nucleotides match TRBD2. Germline values: CDR1 LNHDA, CDR2 SQIVND (reference sequence). This CDR3 spans 14 amino acids. V gave up 9 bases and J gave up 3 bases; unmatched junction bases: 11. The CDR3 reads CASSPGGRGYEQYF. The CDR3 bases are TGTGCCAGCAGCCCGGGGGGTCGAGGCTACGAGCAGTACTTC.

This chain joins TRBV2 and TRBJ2-1; TRBD1 aligns across 7 bases. Germline V gene sequence: CDR1 SNHLY, CDR2 FYNNEI. Trimming took 1 base from V and 9 from J; bases not matched to a gene: 9. This CDR3 region has 15 residues. In nucleotides, the CDR3 is TGTGCCAGCAGTGAAGGGCTTAGGCAGGGGGTTGAGCAGTTCTTC. It codes for CASSEGLRQGVEQFF.

Only a few counts were recorded for this clonotype. The chain is built from TRBV7-9 and TRBJ1-2, with 7 bases identical to TRBD1. V dropped 2 bases and J dropped 5; count of bases not matched to a gene: 5. The CDR3 spans 14 residues. The V gene's germline CDR1 is SEHNR and CDR2 FQNEAQ (reference sequence). The CDR3 reads CASSLLETGYGYTF. CDR3 DNA sequence: TGTGCCAGCAGCTTACTTGAGACAGGGTATGGCTACACCTTC. Using reference TRBV7-9 and TRBJ1-2 for the parts outside the CDR3, the full variable domain is DTGVSQNPRHKITKRGQNVTFRCDPISEHNRLYWYRQTLGQGPEFLTYFQNEAQLEKSRLLSDRFSAERPKGSFSTLEIQRTEQGDSAMYLCASSLLETGYGYTFGSGTRLTVV.

The rearrangement uses TRBV27 and TRBJ2-7; tentatively, D is TRBD1 or TRBD2 (6 bases each). The ends were cut back, 1 base at V and 2 bases at J, with 12 bases in the middle. This CDR3 spans 15 amino acids. CDR1 and CDR2 (germline): MNHEY, SMNVEV (reference sequence). The CDR3 here is CASSLFTGGPYEQYF. The CDR3 nucleotides are TGTGCCAGCAGTTTATTCACCGGGGGCCCCTACGAGCAGTACTTC.

The chain joins TRBV5-1 to TRBJ2-5; 7 bases map to TRBD1. CDR1 and CDR2 (germline): SGHRS, YFSETQ. CDR3 size: 15 residues. V lost 7 bases and J lost 1; bases outside the gene matches: 10. The CDR3 coding sequence is TGCGCCAGCGGACCATACAGGACAGGCCAAGAGACCCAGTACTTC. Translating it yields CASGPYRTGQETQYF.

The genes are TRBV28 and TRBJ2-7; D might be TRBD2 (5 bases). Germline loops: CDR1 MDHEN, CDR2 SYDVKM. This CDR3 has 14 amino acids. Trimming pared 6 bases from V and 0 bases from J, leaving 12 bases between. CDR3 bases: TGTGCCAGCAGAGCCGACCGGGACTCCTACGAGCAGTACGTC. Protein product: CASRADRDSYEQYV.

This clonotype was observed many times. The chain is built from TRBV7-8 and TRBJ2-3, with 11 bases identical to TRBD2. In germline, CDR1 is SGHVS, CDR2 FQNEAQ. After removal of 5 bases from V and 3 bases from J, the junction contained 4 bases not matched to a gene. This CDR3 has 15 residues. CDR3 protein: CASSPGLAVTDTQYF. CDR3 in DNA: TGTGCCAGCAGCCCGGGACTAGCGGTAACAGATACGCAGTATTTT.

Only a few counts were recorded for this clonotype. The chain has TRBV27 and TRBJ2-3, with D perhaps matching TRBD1 (5 bases). With 2 bases removed from V and 2 bases from J, the gap between germline ends came to 17 bases. The germline gives CDR1 MNHEY, CDR2 SMNVEV (reference sequence). The CDR3 extends over 17 amino acids. In nucleotides, the CDR3 is TGTGCCAGCAGTTTAGCAGGGCCCGAATCGTTCACAGATACGCAGTATTTT. Translating it yields CASSLAGPESFTDTQYF.

In its sample, this clonotype was seen a few times. This rearrangement joins TRBV7-2 to TRBJ1-5; D gene unclear. CDR1 and CDR2 (germline): SGHTA, FQGNSA. CDR3 length: 13 amino acids. Between the trimmed V and J ends, which lost 5 bases and 9 bases, there was a span of 14 bases. The CDR3 coding sequence is TGTGCCAGCAGCCCGGGCCGAGGATTGCCCCAGCATTTT. This gives the protein CASSPGRGLPQHF.

CDR3 amino acids: CSAPRTYEQYV. As DNA, the CDR3 is TGCAGTGCCCCTCGAACCTACGAGCAGTACGTC. The chain combines TRBV20-1 with TRBJ2-7; no clear D. Germline lookup yields CDR1 DFQATT and CDR2 SNEGSKA (reference sequence). V shed 6 bases and J shed 2 bases, with 8 bases lying between them. This CDR3 spans 11 amino acids.

This chain uses TRBV10-3 with TRBJ2-7, with D possibly TRBD2 on 5 matching bases. V was clipped by 8 bases and J by 0 bases, with 8 bases between them. The CDR3 runs 12 residues. Germline CDR1 is ENHRY and CDR2 is SYGVKD. As DNA, the CDR3 is TGTGCCATCTTGGGGAGCTCCTACGAGCAGTACTTC. Protein sequence: CAILGSSYEQYF.

This chain connects TRBV20-1 to TRBJ1-2; D may be TRBD1 (5 bases). Germline assignment: CDR1 DFQATT and CDR2 SNEGSKA (reference sequence). V was shortened by 6 bases and J by 4 bases, with 21 bases between the two germline ends. The CDR3 sequence is 15 residues long. DNA of the CDR3: TGCAGTGCCCAAGACGCAGGGATTGGTGTCTATGGCTACACCTTC. Its protein product is CSAQDAGIGVYGYTF.

This clonotype was observed many times. CDR3 region: CSAIPRTSRFLNSPLHF. CDR3 coding DNA: TGCAGTGCTATCCCCCGTACATCGAGATTCCTTAATTCACCCCTCCACTTT. The chain has TRBV20-1 and TRBJ1-6; D remains unclear. V lost 4 bases to trimming and J lost 6 bases, with 22 bases between them. In germline, CDR1 is DFQATT, CDR2 SNEGSKA (reference sequence). The CDR3 extends over 17 amino acids.

The V call is TRBV27, the J call TRBJ1-1; the D gene is possibly TRBD1 (5 bases). CDR3 length: 15 amino acids. The ends were cut back, 6 bases at V and 1 base at J, with 15 bases in the middle. Germline-derived CDR1 and CDR2 are MNHEY and SMNVEV (reference sequence). The DNA of the CDR3 is TGTGCCAGCAGCCGTGGGGGTTTAGAGAACACTGAAGCTTTCTTT. It codes for CASSRGGLENTEAFF.

In its sample, this clonotype was seen many times. This chain joins TRBV7-2 and TRBJ2-5, with 9 positions matching TRBD1. Germline loops: CDR1 SGHTA, CDR2 FQGNSA. Trimming took 2 bases from V and 5 from J; bases not matched to a gene: 6. The CDR3 is made up of 15 amino acids. The chain's CDR3 is CASSLNRGLYETQYF. The CDR3 DNA sequence: TGTGCCAGCAGCTTAAACAGGGGGCTTTATGAGACCCAGTACTTC.

This clonotype was seen a few times. The chain uses TRBV12-3 or TRBV12-4 and TRBJ2-3; tentative D call: TRBD1 (6 bases). This CDR3 has 17 residues. Trimming left V 7 bases short and J 5 bases short, with 25 bases between. The CDR3 DNA is TGTGCCAGCACCCCGTCGTGGACAGAGGTTGTAGAAGATACGCAGTATTTT. It is translated as CASTPSWTEVVEDTQYF.

This clonotype appeared a few times. The chain joins TRBV7-2 to TRBJ2-3; D unclear. Germline values: CDR1 SGHTA, CDR2 FQGNSA. The CDR3 covers 14 residues. The ends were cut back, 1 base at V and 4 bases at J, with 9 bases in the middle. CDR3 region: CASSLEVLADTQYF. The CDR3 DNA reads as TGTGCCAGCAGCTTAGAAGTTTTGGCAGATACGCAGTATTTT.

This sequence joins TRBV28 and TRBJ1-1, with 8 bases lining up with TRBD1. The V segment lost 5 bases and the J segment 8 bases; nucleotides outside the gene matches: 7. The CDR3 length is 13 residues. The V gene's germline CDR1 is MDHEN and CDR2 SYDVKM. CDR3 sequence reads: CASSRSRDREAFF. The CDR3 DNA is TGTGCCAGCAGTCGATCCCGGGACAGGGAAGCTTTCTTT.

The genes are TRBV6-2 or TRBV6-3 and TRBJ2-4; D gene unclear. The CDR3 has 16 residues. Germline CDR1 is MNHEY and CDR2 is SVGEGT. V gave up 6 bases and J gave up 1 base, with 16 bases separating them. The CDR3 reads CASSTLADRAKNIQYF. The CDR3 coding sequence is TGTGCCAGCAGCACCCTGGCCGATAGGGCCAAAAACATTCAGTACTTC.